Listed here is a single TCR beta chain. The data are from a study of T cell changes during pregnancy in multiple sclerosis. The CDR3 runs to 13 residues. The germline V gene has CDR1 MNHNY and CDR2 SVGAGI (reference sequence). V gave up 8 bases and J gave up 4 bases, with 14 bases separating them. Profiled with immunoSEQ multiplex PCR; TCRdb holds only in-frame clones, not every one. The table shows around 38,000 clones, with 80% to 95% occurring only once. This material consisted of CD4+ T cells from peripheral blood mononuclear cells, taken in the third trimester of pregnancy. The chain links TRBV6-6 to TRBJ1-1; a weak D match, TRBD1 (5 bases). The sequence came from a female donor in good health, enrolled as a control in a pregnancy study. The DNA for the CDR3 is TGTGCCAGCGCTTTCTCCGGGGGCACTGAAGCTTTCTTT. Translation: CASAFSGGTEAFF.